These 30 T cell receptor beta chains came from one sample sequenced in a study of blood T cell repertoires in COVID-19. Produced via immunoSEQ multiplex PCR; TCRdb's table is partial and in-frame only. The repertoire holds 250,000 to 350,000 clones, around 83% seen once, with 0.95% to 1.5% in the top ten. Sequenced sample: peripheral blood. Every receptor here comes from a woman between 50 and 59 years old with acute or convalescent COVID-19.

Notes on this clone: At one end the junction does not follow the germline gene, possibly because of a read error. This chain connects TRBV2 to TRBJ1-5, with 7 bases fitting TRBD1. Germline loops: CDR1 SNHLY, CDR2 FYNNEI. The CDR3 is 15 residues long. The CDR3 sequence: CVSKRTGPSNQPQHF. The CDR3 DNA follows: TGTGTCAGCAAACGGACAGGTCCAAGCAATCAGCCCCAGCATTTT.

V is TRBV4-1 and J is TRBJ2-7, with a possible D match to TRBD2 (6 bases). The length of the CDR3 is 14 residues. The germline V gene encodes CDR1 MGHRA and CDR2 YSYEKL. The V end was cut by 1 base, the J end by 3 bases, with 10 bases between. Here the CDR3 DNA reads TGCGCCAGCAGCCAAGTGGCGGGGAACTACGAGCAGTACGTC. This encodes CASSQVAGNYEQYV.

This clone was detected only once. The chain combines TRBV6-5 with TRBJ1-1; TRBD1 might be the D (5 bases). The V end was cut by 4 bases, the J end by 1 base, with 16 bases between. The germline V gene encodes CDR1 MNHEY and CDR2 SVGAGI. The CDR3 runs 16 residues. This CDR3 reads CASSWAGGTSNTEAFF. DNA of the CDR3: TGTGCCAGCAGTTGGGCCGGGGGGACTTCGAACACTGAAGCTTTCTTT.

This clone occurred once. The chain joins TRBV3-1 (or the pseudogene TRBV3-2) to TRBJ1-6; D gene uncertain. The CDR3 spans 14 residues. Germline V CDR1 and CDR2: LGHDT, YNNKEL (reference sequence). Trimming left V 10 bases short and J 10 bases short, with 20 bases between. Written as DNA, the CDR3 is TGTGCCAACGTATGCGGGCCTTTGCTGTCACCCCTCCACTTT. This encodes CANVCGPLLSPLHF.

The chain uses TRBV18 and TRBJ2-1; 10 nucleotides match TRBD2. V trimming: 3 bases; J trimming: 10 bases; junction bases outside the gene matches: 9. The CDR3 consists of 15 residues. Germline values: CDR1 KGHSH, CDR2 LQKENI. In nucleotides, the CDR3 is TGTGCCAGCTCACCGGGACTAGCGTTATCTCACGAGCAGTTCTTC. It codes for CASSPGLALSHEQFF. The variable domain in full, with the rest retrieved from reference TRBV18 and TRBJ2-1, is NAGVMQNPRHLVRRRGQEARLRCSPMKGHSHVYWYRQLPEEGLKFMVYLQKENIIDESGMPKERFSAEFPKEGPSILRIQQVVRGDSAAYFCASSPGLALSHEQFFGPGTRLTVL.

This clone was detected once. The chain has TRBV11-1 and TRBJ2-1; D is undetermined. Germline V gene data show CDR1 as SGHAT and CDR2 as FQDESV (reference sequence). This CDR3 region has 11 residues. Between the trimmed V and J ends, which lost 5 bases and 8 bases, there was a span of 7 bases. CDR3 loop: CASSPRDEQFF. The CDR3, as DNA: TGTGCCAGCAGCCCTAGAGATGAGCAGTTCTTC.

V gene TRBV7-2 combines with J gene TRBJ2-2, with 7 bases lining up with TRBD2. The CDR3 spans 16 residues. V shed 6 bases and J 6 bases; nucleotides not matched to a gene: 13. Germline V gives CDR1 SGHTA, CDR2 FQGNSA. The CDR3 region is CASREYGGSIAGELFF. The DNA of the CDR3 is TGTGCCAGCAGAGAATACGGCGGGAGTATCGCCGGGGAGCTGTTTTTT.

The chain has TRBV6-6 and TRBJ2-5, with a tentative D call TRBD1 (6 bases). The CDR3 has 19 residues. From germline, CDR1 is MNHNY and CDR2 SVGAGI (reference sequence). V lost 6 bases and J lost 4, with 30 bases in between. The DNA for the CDR3 is TGTGCCAGCAGCTCGAATTCCGGGACACCAAAAACCACGCGAGAGACCCAGTACTTC. It codes for CASSSNSGTPKTTRETQYF.

The chain recombines TRBV6-1 with TRBJ1-1; D possibly corresponds to TRBD1 (5 bases). The V end lost 3 bases, the J end lost 1 base, and 9 bases lay between the germline ends. CDR1 is MNHNS, CDR2 SASEGT, per germline. This CDR3 is built from 14 residues. As DNA, the CDR3 is TGTGCCAGCAGTGATTGGAGGGGGAACACTGAAGCTTTCTTT. This sequence encodes CASSDWRGNTEAFF.

This rearrangement joins TRBV7-9 to TRBJ1-2; 9 bases agree with TRBD1. The germline CDR1 and CDR2 sequences are SEHNR and FQNEAQ (reference sequence). V shed 0 bases, J shed 6 bases, and the junction held 8 bases outside the gene matches. The CDR3 has 16 amino acids. DNA for the CDR3: TGTGCCAGCAGCTTAGCGATGGGGACAGGGTTAAATGGCTACACCTTC. As protein: CASSLAMGTGLNGYTF.

This chain connects TRBV3-1 (or the pseudogene TRBV3-2) to TRBJ1-2, with D possibly TRBD1 on 6 matching bases. The CDR3 is made up of 12 amino acids. Between the trimmed V and J ends, which lost 6 bases and 8 bases, there was a span of 13 bases. Germline assignment: CDR1 LGHDT and CDR2 YNNKEL (reference sequence). CDR3 DNA sequence: TGTGCCAGCAGGAACAGGGTCCAGGGCTACACCTTC. It yields the protein CASRNRVQGYTF.

About this clone itself: This specimen includes other DNA sequences encoding the same CDR3. The chain combines TRBV7-9 with TRBJ1-5, with a weak D call TRBD1 (5 bases). This CDR3 has 13 amino acids. Germline V gene lookup returns CDR1 SEHNR and CDR2 FQNEAQ (reference sequence). V was cut by 0 bases and J by 6 bases, with 6 bases left in between. CDR3 in DNA: TGTGCCAGCAGCTTAGCGGGGGGTCAGCCCCAGCATTTT. Protein: CASSLAGGQPQHF.

This clone was observed once. V and J are TRBV7-6 and TRBJ1-2, with a possible D match to TRBD1 (6 bases). Germline V gene sequence: CDR1 SGHVS, CDR2 FNYEAQ. The CDR3 totals 14 residues. Trimming shortened V by 2 bases and J by 5 bases, and 12 bases separated the two germline ends. In DNA, the CDR3 is TGTGCCAGCAGCTTACTATCAGGGGCGTATGGCTACACCTTC. Amino acid sequence: CASSLLSGAYGYTF.

This rearrangement joins TRBV2 to TRBJ2-5, with a weak D call TRBD1 (5 bases). The germline gives CDR1 SNHLY, CDR2 FYNNEI. CDR3 length equals 13 residues. The ends were cut back, 4 bases at V and 4 bases at J, with 10 bases in the middle. This CDR3 is CASSGRDGETQYF. In DNA form, the CDR3 reads TGTGCCAGCAGTGGCAGGGATGGAGAGACCCAGTACTTC.

The gene calls are TRBV19 and TRBJ1-1, with D possibly matching TRBD1 (5 bases). CDR1 is LNHDA and CDR2 is SQIVND in the germline V gene (reference sequence). This CDR3 comprises 12 residues. V was trimmed by 5 bases and J by 7 bases, leaving 11 bases between them. DNA of the CDR3: TGTGCCAGTAGTGTCTGGGGCGTTGAAGCTTTCTTT. Amino acid sequence: CASSVWGVEAFF.

The rearrangement links TRBV2 to TRBJ1-1; D possibly corresponds to TRBD1 (5 bases). This CDR3 contains 14 residues. Between the trimmed V and J ends, which lost 5 bases and 0 bases, there was a span of 10 bases. Germline CDR1 SNHLY, CDR2 FYNNEI. The CDR3 spells CASSTGPMNTEAFF. The CDR3, as DNA: TGTGCCAGCAGTACAGGCCCAATGAACACTGAAGCTTTCTTT. Using reference TRBV2 and TRBJ1-1 for the parts outside the CDR3, the full variable domain is EPEVTQTPSHQVTQMGQEVILRCVPISNHLYFYWYRQILGQKVEFLVSFYNNEISEKSEIFDDQFSVERPDGSNFTLKIRSTKLEDSAMYFCASSTGPMNTEAFFGQGTRLTVV.

CDR3 in DNA: TGCAGTGCTAGTGAACCCGGGACAGCCGAAGGCACTGAAGCTTTCTTT. Encoded protein: CSASEPGTAEGTEAFF. This sequence joins TRBV20-1 and TRBJ1-1, with 7 nucleotides matching TRBD1. Germline CDR1 DFQATT, CDR2 SNEGSKA (reference sequence). This CDR3 spans 16 amino acids. V gave up 3 bases and J gave up 4 bases; unmatched junction bases: 14.

J is TRBJ1-5 and V is TRBV9; D possibly corresponds to TRBD1 (6 bases). V gave up 4 bases and J gave up 3 bases, with 14 bases separating them. Germline V lookup: CDR1 SGDLS, CDR2 YYNGEE. CDR3 length equals 15 residues. DNA for the CDR3: TGTGCCAGCAGCCAGGGGAGGGGCTTCAATCAGCCCCAGCATTTT. Translating gives CASSQGRGFNQPQHF.

The chain uses TRBV10-2 and TRBJ1-2; 12 bases fit TRBD1. Per the germline V gene, CDR1 is WSHSY and CDR2 is SAAADI. CDR3 length: 16 amino acids. Trimming at V came to 3 bases and at J to 8 bases, leaving 10 bases not matched to a gene. The DNA for the CDR3 is TGCGCCAGCAGTGATAGGAAGGGGACAGGGGGCTCGGGCTACACCTTC. Protein sequence: CASSDRKGTGGSGYTF.

The chain links TRBV5-6 to TRBJ1-2; D ambiguous. The CDR3 runs to 14 residues. V lost 4 bases and J 5 bases, leaving 15 bases between the germline ends. Germline-derived CDR1 and CDR2 are SGHDT and YYEEEE. The CDR3 DNA sequence: TGTGCCAGCAGCCTAGGACGGGGAACATATGGCTACACCTTC. Translating gives CASSLGRGTYGYTF. Full variable domain (outside the CDR3, taken from reference TRBV5-6 and TRBJ1-2): DAGVTQSPTHLIKTRGQQVTLRCSPKSGHDTVSWYQQALGQGPQFIFQYYEEEERQRGNFPDRFSGHQFPNYSSELNVNALLLGDSALYLCASSLGRGTYGYTFGSGTRLTVV.

This clone was seen just once. The rearrangement links TRBV19 to TRBJ1-1; D remains unclear. Germline assignment: CDR1 LNHDA and CDR2 SQIVND (reference sequence). V gave up 10 bases and J gave up 1 base, with 13 bases separating them. The CDR3 sequence is 13 residues long. Written as DNA, the CDR3 is TGTGCCACCTCGTATAAGAGGAACACTGAAGCTTTCTTT. Residues: CATSYKRNTEAFF.

This chain's CDR3 is CSGQRGGVSTDTQYF. CDR3 DNA: TGCAGCGGACAGCGGGGGGGGGTCAGCACAGATACGCAGTATTTT. The gene calls are TRBV29-1 and TRBJ2-3; the match to TRBD2 covers 10 bases. Germline CDR1 and CDR2: SQVTM and ANQGSEA. The CDR3 spans 15 residues. Germline trimming cut 7 bases from V and 0 bases from J; bases unmatched to any gene: 7.

This rearrangement joins TRBV2 to TRBJ2-1; 9 bases align to TRBD1. V lost 8 bases, J lost 8 bases, and 16 bases stayed unmatched. The CDR3 sequence is 16 residues long. Germline CDR1 and CDR2: SNHLY and FYNNEI. The CDR3 here is CASLPARGQGRDEQFF. The CDR3 nucleotides are TGTGCCAGCCTACCGGCCCGGGGACAGGGCAGGGATGAGCAGTTCTTC.

The V gene is TRBV5-1, the J gene TRBJ1-2; unclear D gene. Germline-derived CDR1 and CDR2 are SGHRS and YFSETQ. This CDR3 spans 13 amino acids. Trimming pared 2 bases from V and 3 bases from J, leaving 8 bases between. CDR3 nucleotides: TGCGCCAGCAGCTTTGAGGGTGACTATGGCTACACCTTC. Translation: CASSFEGDYGYTF.

The chain recombines TRBV30 with TRBJ1-2, with TRBD1 matching 7 bases. The germline CDR1 and CDR2 sequences are GTSNPN and SVGIG (reference sequence). V was clipped by 5 bases and J by 7 bases; unmatched bases: 13. The CDR3 is 14 amino acids. The CDR3 DNA reads as TGTGCCTGGCTAACCCCCGGGACAGCTATTGGCTACACCTTC. Residues: CAWLTPGTAIGYTF.

The genes are TRBV2 and TRBJ1-3; TRBD1 might be the D (5 bases). The CDR3 is 15 residues long. The V gene's germline CDR1 is SNHLY and CDR2 FYNNEI. V lost 9 bases and J 8 bases, leaving 23 bases between the germline ends. This CDR3 is CASSTSIRVFDTIYF. The DNA for the CDR3 is TGTGCCAGTTCCACTTCCATCAGGGTTTTCGACACCATATATTTT. Variable domain in full (rest from reference TRBV2 and TRBJ1-3): EPEVTQTPSHQVTQMGQEVILRCVPISNHLYFYWYRQILGQKVEFLVSFYNNEISEKSEIFDDQFSVERPDGSNFTLKIRSTKLEDSAMYFCASSTSIRVFDTIYFGEGSWLTVV.

This clone was observed a handful of times. The chain employs TRBV2 and TRBJ1-2; 7 nucleotides align to TRBD1. The junction had 0 bases not matched to a gene; V was cut back by 6 bases and J by 2 bases. The CDR3 has 12 amino acids. The V gene's germline CDR1 is SNHLY and CDR2 FYNNEI. CDR3 protein: CASRGQNYGYTF. Here the CDR3 DNA reads TGTGCCAGCAGGGGACAGAACTATGGCTACACCTTC. Variable domain in full (rest from reference TRBV2 and TRBJ1-2): EPEVTQTPSHQVTQMGQEVILRCVPISNHLYFYWYRQILGQKVEFLVSFYNNEISEKSEIFDDQFSVERPDGSNFTLKIRSTKLEDSAMYFCASRGQNYGYTFGSGTRLTVV.

The CDR3 nucleotides read TGTGCCAGCAGCTTAGTTGTCAAGAACACTGAAGCTTTCTTT. Amino acids: CASSLVVKNTEAFF. The J gene is TRBJ1-1, the V gene TRBV7-2, with D uncertain. Trimming removed 1 base from V and 1 base from J, with 7 bases in between. Germline-derived CDR1 and CDR2 are SGHTA and FQGNSA. The CDR3 is 14 residues long. The entire variable domain, with the rest obtained from reference TRBV7-2 and TRBJ1-1, is as follows: GAGVSQSPSNKVTEKGKDVELRCDPISGHTALYWYRQSLGQGLEFLIYFQGNSAPDKSGLPSDRFSAERTGGSVSTLTIQRTQQEDSAVYLCASSLVVKNTEAFFGQGTRLTVV.

The V call is TRBV11-2, the J call TRBJ1-4; D uncertain. The germline V gene has CDR1 SGHAT and CDR2 FQNNGV. CDR3 size: 18 residues. Trimming stripped 0 bases from V and 0 bases from J, with 14 bases between. CDR3 in amino acids: CASSLEGDFVATNEKLFF. In DNA form, the CDR3 reads TGTGCCAGCAGCTTAGAGGGAGATTTTGTTGCAACTAATGAAAAACTGTTTTTT.

The chain carries TRBV28 and TRBJ1-5, with D maybe TRBD1 (5 bases). The CDR3 has 14 residues. Trimming pared 3 bases from V and 5 bases from J, leaving 11 bases between. Per germline, CDR1 MDHEN and CDR2 SYDVKM. CDR3 in amino acids: CASSFGGRDQPQHF. CDR3 nucleotides: TGTGCCAGCAGTTTCGGGGGGAGGGATCAGCCCCAGCATTTT.